This T cell receptor beta chain was captured by sequencing in a study of blood T cell repertoires in COVID-19. Study at large: Nucleic acid was either cDNA or gDNA, and it came from T cells, B-cell-depleted T cells, or PBMCs.

In the original processing: Reference gene primer amplification in the assay estimated nucleated cell counts. Measured with immunoSEQ multiplex PCR; TCRdb has only the in-frame clones, and not every one. That table gives V, J and clone size, and the DNA gave D and trimming. The table has roughly 160,000 clones, approximately 85% seen once; the top ten hold around 7%. CDR1 SGHDN and CDR2 FVKESK come from the germline V gene. Trimming removed 4 bases from V and 1 base from J, with 17 bases in between. The CDR3 contains 17 residues. This clone was observed a few times. Source material: peripheral blood. The V gene is TRBV14, the J gene TRBJ2-4; D gene ambiguous. This receptor was taken from an older man with COVID-19, enrolled during active disease. In DNA, the CDR3 is TGTGCCAGCAGCCCCGGATTCAGACATATGGCCAAAAACATTCAGTACTTC. Its translation: CASSPGFRHMAKNIQYF.